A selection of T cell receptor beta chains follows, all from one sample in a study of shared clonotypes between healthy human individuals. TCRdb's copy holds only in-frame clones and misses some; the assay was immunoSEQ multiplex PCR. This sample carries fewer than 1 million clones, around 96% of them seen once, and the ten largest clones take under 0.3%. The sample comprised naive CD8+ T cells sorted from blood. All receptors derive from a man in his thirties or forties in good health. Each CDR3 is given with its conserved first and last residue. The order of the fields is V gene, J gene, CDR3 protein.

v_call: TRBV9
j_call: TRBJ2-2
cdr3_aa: CASLSGVGELFF

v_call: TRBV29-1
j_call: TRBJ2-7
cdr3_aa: CSVSSGSRYEQYF

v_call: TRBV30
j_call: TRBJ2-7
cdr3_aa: CAWARTFSHEQYF

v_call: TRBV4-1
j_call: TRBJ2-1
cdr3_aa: CASSQDNIYNEQFF

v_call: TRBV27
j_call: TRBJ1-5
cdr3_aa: CASSYSSNQPQHF

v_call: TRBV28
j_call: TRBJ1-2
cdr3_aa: CAITSPVRTAVHGYTF

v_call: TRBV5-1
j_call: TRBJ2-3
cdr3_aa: CASSLGVSGSLRATDTQYF

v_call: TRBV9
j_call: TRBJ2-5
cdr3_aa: CASSFRQGLRETQYF

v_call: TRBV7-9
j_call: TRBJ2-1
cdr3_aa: CASSLARDRGNEQFF

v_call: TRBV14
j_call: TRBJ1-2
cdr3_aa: CASSHGPTYGYTF

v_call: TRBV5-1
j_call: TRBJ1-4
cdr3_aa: CASSSTQIWGSEEKLFF

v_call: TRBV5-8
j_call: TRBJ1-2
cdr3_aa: CASSLERTGSYGYTF

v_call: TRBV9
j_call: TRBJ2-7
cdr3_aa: CASSSGTSGGYEQYF

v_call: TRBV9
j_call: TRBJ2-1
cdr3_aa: CASQAGGPNNEQFF

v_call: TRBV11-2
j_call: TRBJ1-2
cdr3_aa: CASSFLGGYTF

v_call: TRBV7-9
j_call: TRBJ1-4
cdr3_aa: CASSHSQEVGVEKLFF

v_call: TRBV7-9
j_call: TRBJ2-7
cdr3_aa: CASSQNRVITYEQYF

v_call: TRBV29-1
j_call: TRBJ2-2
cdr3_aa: CSGTGIGGELFF

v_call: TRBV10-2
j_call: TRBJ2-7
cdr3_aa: CASSDGVAYEQYF

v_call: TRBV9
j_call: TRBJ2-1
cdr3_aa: CASSVVAGDNNEQFF

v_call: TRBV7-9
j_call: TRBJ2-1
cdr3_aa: CASSLWTGTSSYNEQFF

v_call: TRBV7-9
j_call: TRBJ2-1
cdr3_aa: CASSRGDEQFF

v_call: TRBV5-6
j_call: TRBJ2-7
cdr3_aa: CASSFRDTYFYEQYF

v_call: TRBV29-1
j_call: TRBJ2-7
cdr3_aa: CSVPADPGRPPNEQYF

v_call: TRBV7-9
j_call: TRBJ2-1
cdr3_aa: CASSLASGRGGIAYNEQFF

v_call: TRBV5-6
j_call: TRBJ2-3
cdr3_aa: CASSFGGHPDTQYF

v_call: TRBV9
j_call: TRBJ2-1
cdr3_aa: CASSVEVAGVHEQFF

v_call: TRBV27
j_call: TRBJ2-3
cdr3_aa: CASSILTGGDTQYF

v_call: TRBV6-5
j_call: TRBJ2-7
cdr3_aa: CASSYWTSGDYEQYF

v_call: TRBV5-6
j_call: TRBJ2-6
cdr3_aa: CASSRYRGTGANVLTF

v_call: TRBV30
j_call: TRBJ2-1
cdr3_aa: CACGLVLGNEQFF

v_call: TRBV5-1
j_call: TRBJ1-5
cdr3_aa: CASSLEGTDNQPQHF

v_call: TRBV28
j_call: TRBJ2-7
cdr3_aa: CASRPQLAGVGEQYF

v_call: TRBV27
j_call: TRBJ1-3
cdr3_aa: CASSLSAGTGNTIYF

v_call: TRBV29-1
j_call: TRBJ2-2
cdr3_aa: CSVAPKIGTGGTGELFF

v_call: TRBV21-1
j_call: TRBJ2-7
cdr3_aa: CASSSSGRKKISYEQYF

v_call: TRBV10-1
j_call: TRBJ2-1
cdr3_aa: CASSGAGQNEQFF

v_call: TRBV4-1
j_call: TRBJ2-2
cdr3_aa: CASSPLADTGELFF

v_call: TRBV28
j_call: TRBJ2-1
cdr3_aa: CAIAGTSGDEQFF

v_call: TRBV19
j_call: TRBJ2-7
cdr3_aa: CASSIGQGASYEQYF

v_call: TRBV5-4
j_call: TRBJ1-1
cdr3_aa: CASTLEALGDTEAFF

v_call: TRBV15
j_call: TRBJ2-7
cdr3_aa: CATSRLVGLDEQYF